Each of the 30 T cell receptor beta chains below was sequenced from the same sample in a study of vaccination effects on CD4 cells after COVID-19. The antigens of these receptors remain unknown. Culture lasted about ten days before CD4+ T cell isolation. Either the BNT162b2 or mRNA-1273 vaccine was given to participants in two doses. The table came from immunoSEQ multiplex PCR; TCRdb's copy has only in-frame clones and leaves some out. The table records under 55,000 clones, roughly 72% of them present only once. The sample here was CD4+ T cells from PBMCs cultured without peptide, taken after COVID-19 vaccination. Receptors were obtained from a human donor who received a COVID-19 vaccine.

In DNA form, the CDR3 reads TGTGCCAGCAGTAAAGTAGAGGAGACCCAGTACTTC. Translated, it gives CASSKVEETQYF. The chain combines TRBV12-3 or TRBV12-4 with TRBJ2-5; unclear D gene. V was clipped by 5 bases and J by 5 bases, with 9 bases between them. The CDR3 covers 12 residues.

The chain links TRBV5-6 to TRBJ1-5; TRBD1 matches 9 bases. V shed 0 bases and J 3 bases; nucleotides not matched to a gene: 7. The V gene's germline CDR1 is SGHDT and CDR2 YYEEEE. This CDR3 region has 17 residues. The CDR3 here is CASSLGYDRGVNQPQHF. The CDR3 DNA sequence: TGTGCCAGCAGCTTGGGATACGACAGGGGGGTCAATCAGCCCCAGCATTTT.

DNA of the CDR3: TGTGCCATCAGTGTGGGCGACCGCTATGGCTACACCTTC. This sequence encodes CAISVGDRYGYTF. The chain carries TRBV10-3 and TRBJ1-2; D remains unclear. CDR1 ENHRY and CDR2 SYGVKD come from the germline V gene. CDR3 length equals 13 residues. V was trimmed by 4 bases and J by 4 bases, leaving 10 bases between them.

The V call is TRBV5-1, the J call TRBJ2-1; 11 bases align to TRBD2. The germline V gene encodes CDR1 SGHRS and CDR2 YFSETQ. V trimming: 5 bases; J trimming: 2 bases; junction bases outside the gene matches: 6. This CDR3 is 16 amino acids long. This CDR3 is CASSPRLAGPYNEQFF. The CDR3 DNA reads TGCGCCAGCAGTCCGAGACTAGCGGGACCCTACAATGAGCAGTTCTTC.

This chain joins TRBV27 and TRBJ2-6; D remains ambiguous. The CDR3 is 15 residues long. Trimming left V 1 base short and J 1 base short, with 5 bases between. In germline, CDR1 is MNHEY, CDR2 SMNVEV (reference sequence). In DNA, the CDR3 is TGTGCCAGCAGTTTATGGGGATCTGGGGCCAACGTCCTGACTTTC. Translating gives CASSLWGSGANVLTF.

The chain employs TRBV19 and TRBJ1-3, with D uncertain. The germline V gene has CDR1 LNHDA and CDR2 SQIVND (reference sequence). V gave up 10 bases and J gave up 4 bases, with 14 bases separating them. The CDR3 length is 13 residues. CDR3 loop: CATSKHLGNTIYF. Here the CDR3 DNA reads TGTGCCACCTCGAAACACCTCGGAAACACCATATATTTT.

The chain is built from TRBV10-3 and TRBJ2-7; D remains ambiguous. V was cut by 0 bases and J by 6 bases, with 15 bases left in between. The CDR3 is made up of 15 amino acids. CDR1 and CDR2 (germline): ENHRY, SYGVKD. The CDR3 DNA reads as TGTGCCATCAGTGAGTCCCCCAGGACCCCCGGCGAGCAGTACTTC. This gives the protein CAISESPRTPGEQYF.

This chain links TRBV7-2 with TRBJ2-2, with D hard to call. V gave up 1 base and J gave up 7 bases, with 1 base separating them. Germline CDR1 and CDR2: SGHTA and FQGNSA. The CDR3 has 11 residues. The CDR3 coding sequence is TGTGCCAGCAGCTTAGTCGGGGAGCTGTTTTTT. Translated, it gives CASSLVGELFF.

The CDR3, as DNA: TGTGCCAGCAGTTTAGCTGGGGGGTCTGGCTACACCTTC. Its protein is CASSLAGGSGYTF. This chain links TRBV12-3 or TRBV12-4 with TRBJ1-2; weak D call: TRBD1 (5 bases). The length of the CDR3 is 13 residues. Trimming took off 0 bases at V and 7 bases at J, with 9 bases between the two ends.

In its sample, this clone was seen once. The CDR3 nucleotides are TGCAGCGTCGACATAGCGGGAGGGCCCTACGAGCAGTACTTC. This encodes CSVDIAGGPYEQYF. This sequence joins TRBV29-1 and TRBJ2-7; TRBD2 matches 11 bases. Germline V gene data show CDR1 as SQVTM and CDR2 as ANQGSEA. Trimming at V came to 6 bases and at J to 2 bases, leaving 6 bases not matched to a gene. This CDR3 has 14 amino acids.

This chain uses TRBV18 with TRBJ1-1; TRBD1 matches 12 bases. The germline CDR1 and CDR2 sequences are KGHSH and LQKENI. J gave up 5 bases and V 3 bases, and 13 bases lay outside the gene matches. CDR3 size: 18 residues. The CDR3 bases are TGTGCCAGCTCACCTTCACTGGGACAGGGGGCGAAGGTGACTGAAGCTTTCTTT. Encoded protein: CASSPSLGQGAKVTEAFF.

This clone appeared once. The V and J genes are TRBV20-1 and TRBJ2-7, with 14 bases lining up with TRBD2. CDR1 and CDR2 (germline): DFQATT, SNEGSKA (reference sequence). Trimming at V came to 3 bases and at J to 6 bases, leaving 7 bases not matched to a gene. The CDR3 sequence is 15 residues long. CDR3 in DNA: TGCAGTGCTAGTGCTAGGGGACTAGCGGGAGCCGAGCAGTACTTC. It specifies CSASARGLAGAEQYF.

This clone was detected a few times. The V call is TRBV9, the J call TRBJ2-5; D may correspond to TRBD1 or TRBD2 (5 bases each). The germline V and J ends were trimmed by 3 bases and 2 bases, with 11 bases remaining between them. This CDR3 is built from 14 residues. Germline CDR1 is SGDLS and CDR2 is YYNGEE. DNA for the CDR3: TGTGCCAGCAGCGCCGGGACCATTCAAGAGACCCAGTACTTC. It is translated as CASSAGTIQETQYF.

V and J are TRBV5-4 and TRBJ2-1, with a possible D match to TRBD2 (5 bases). The ends were cut back, 0 bases at V and 4 bases at J, with 17 bases in the middle. The CDR3 loop spans 17 amino acids. CDR1 SGHNT and CDR2 YYREEE come from the germline V gene (reference sequence). The DNA of the CDR3 is TGTGCCAGCAGCTTGGGGATTGCTAGCAGGTCGTACAATGAGCAGTTCTTC. It encodes CASSLGIASRSYNEQFF.

This chain uses TRBV21-1 with TRBJ2-7; the table's D call of TRBD2 was not tested on the DNA. TRBV21-1 is a documented pseudogene. CDR3 length: 16 amino acids. The CDR3 region has the DNA TGTGCCAGCATCCGGGGGACTAGCGGGGGTCGCGGCGAGCAGTACTTC. This encodes CASIRGTSGGRGEQYF.

The V and J genes are TRBV3-1 (or the pseudogene TRBV3-2) and TRBJ2-5; 7 bases line up with TRBD2. CDR1 LGHDT and CDR2 YNNKEL come from the germline V gene (reference sequence). This CDR3 is built from 15 residues. The V segment lost 4 bases and the J segment 2 bases; nucleotides outside the gene matches: 7. Here the CDR3 reads CASSPFAGVQETQYF. DNA of the CDR3: TGTGCCAGCAGCCCGTTCGCGGGGGTACAAGAGACCCAGTACTTC.

The V call is TRBV13, the J call TRBJ2-2; D is perhaps TRBD1 (6 bases). Germline assignment: CDR1 PRHDT and CDR2 FYEKMQ (reference sequence). V was trimmed by 4 bases and J by 6 bases, leaving 12 bases between them. This CDR3 comprises 14 residues. CDR3 DNA: TGTGCCAGCAGCTACACAGGGATCCCCGGGGAGCTGTTTTTT. Translation gives CASSYTGIPGELFF.

This clone has only a few counts. This rearrangement joins TRBV10-1 to TRBJ1-2; D is unresolved. V was trimmed by 3 bases and J by 1 base, leaving 6 bases between them. CDR1 is WNHNN, CDR2 SYGVQD, per germline (reference sequence). The CDR3 extends over 13 amino acids. The CDR3 is CASSDGLNYGYTF. The CDR3 DNA follows: TGCGCCAGCAGTGATGGTCTTAACTATGGCTACACCTTC.

This rearrangement joins TRBV19 to TRBJ1-1; no clear D gene. The germline gives CDR1 LNHDA, CDR2 SQIVND (reference sequence). CDR3 length equals 16 residues. V lost 6 bases and J 0 bases, leaving 17 bases between the germline ends. DNA of the CDR3: TGTGCCAGTAGGGGGATGTTAGCCTCTATGAACACTGAAGCTTTCTTT. The encoded protein is CASRGMLASMNTEAFF.

Only a few counts were recorded for this clone. The chain carries TRBV18 and TRBJ1-6, with 8 bases aligning to TRBD1. J lost 9 bases, V lost 2 bases, and 6 bases had no gene match. Germline CDR1 is KGHSH and CDR2 is LQKENI. The CDR3 is made up of 15 amino acids. The CDR3 DNA is TGTGCCAGCTCACCATACGACAGGGGAGTTTCACCCCTCCACTTT. Its protein is CASSPYDRGVSPLHF.

This sequence joins TRBV11-2 and TRBJ2-1, with 11 bases aligning to TRBD2. The CDR3 is 14 residues long. Germline CDR1 is SGHAT and CDR2 is FQNNGV. Unmatched junction bases numbered 6, after V lost 5 bases and J lost 9 bases. This chain's CDR3 is CASSELAGAGEQFF. The CDR3 nucleotides are TGTGCCAGCAGCGAACTAGCGGGGGCTGGTGAGCAGTTCTTC. The full variable domain, with the rest looked up from reference TRBV11-2 and TRBJ2-1, is EAGVAQSPRYKIIEKRQSVAFWCNPISGHATLYWYQQILGQGPKLLIQFQNNGVVDDSQLPKDRFSAERLKGVDSTLKIQPAKLEDSAVYLCASSELAGAGEQFFGPGTRLTVL.

The chain combines TRBV18 with TRBJ1-1; tentative D call: TRBD1 (6 bases). The CDR3 spans 15 residues. Trimming left V 0 bases short and J 4 bases short, with 12 bases between. Germline CDR1 is KGHSH and CDR2 is LQKENI. CDR3 amino acids: CASSPPGQISTEAFF. The CDR3, as DNA: TGTGCCAGCTCACCACCAGGACAGATCAGCACTGAAGCTTTCTTT.

The table lists this clone with a count of one. This chain joins TRBV24-1 and TRBJ2-1; 13 bases are a match to TRBD2. Germline CDR1 and CDR2: KGHDR and SFDVKD. V trimming: 4 bases; J trimming: 8 bases; junction bases outside the gene matches: 7. This CDR3 region has 16 residues. The chain's CDR3 is CATSESGTSGIYEQFF. CDR3 nucleotide sequence: TGTGCCACCAGTGAGTCCGGGACTAGCGGGATCTATGAGCAGTTCTTC.

This clone has more than one count but fewer than ten. The chain has TRBV27 and TRBJ2-1; 12 nucleotides line up with TRBD2. The CDR3 covers 14 residues. Germline CDR1 MNHEY, CDR2 SMNVEV (reference sequence). The V segment lost 6 bases and the J segment 9 bases; nucleotides outside the gene matches: 6. The CDR3: CASRFTSGRTEQFF. The CDR3 nucleotides are TGTGCCAGCAGATTTACTAGCGGGAGGACTGAGCAGTTCTTC.

In its sample, this clone was seen once. The chain employs TRBV5-1 and TRBJ2-3; 12 positions agree with TRBD2. The V segment lost 3 bases and the J segment 6 bases; nucleotides outside the gene matches: 5. There are 15 residues in the CDR3. In germline, CDR1 is SGHRS, CDR2 YFSETQ. The CDR3 loop reads CASSWGLAGSDTQYF. The CDR3 region has the DNA TGCGCCAGCAGCTGGGGACTAGCGGGCTCGGATACGCAGTATTTT. Combining the CDR3 with reference TRBV5-1 and TRBJ2-3 gives the whole variable domain KAGVTQTPRYLIKTRGQQVTLSCSPISGHRSVSWYQQTPGQGLQFLFEYFSETQRNKGNFPGRFSGRQFSNSRSEMNVSTLELGDSALYLCASSWGLAGSDTQYFGPGTRLTVL.

The V gene is TRBV18, the J gene TRBJ2-7; 11 positions match TRBD1. Germline V gives CDR1 KGHSH, CDR2 LQKENI. The J segment lost 6 bases and the V segment lost 4 bases, leaving 8 bases of the junction unmatched. The CDR3 runs 15 residues. The CDR3 here is CASSRGDRGTGEQYF. The CDR3, as DNA: TGTGCCAGCTCACGGGGGGACAGGGGGACGGGCGAGCAGTACTTC.

V is TRBV4-1 and J is TRBJ2-1; 8 bases match TRBD1. Germline V CDR1 and CDR2: MGHRA, YSYEKL. V was pared by 1 base and J by 7 bases, with 12 bases of the junction left unmatched. The length of the CDR3 is 17 residues. The DNA for the CDR3 is TGCGCCAGCAGCCAAGGGGACAGGTTCGCACAGGGGAATGAGCAGTTCTTC. Its translation is CASSQGDRFAQGNEQFF.

This clone appeared a few times. The J gene is TRBJ2-3, the V gene TRBV6-4; D is unclear. Germline CDR1 is MRHNA and CDR2 is SNTAGT. The CDR3 is 15 amino acids. V was trimmed by 2 bases and J by 2 bases, leaving 11 bases between them. CDR3 amino acids: CASSDGKGPTDTQYF. DNA of the CDR3: TGTGCCAGCAGTGACGGGAAGGGCCCCACAGATACGCAGTATTTT.

This clone was counted only a few times. This sequence joins TRBV7-6 and TRBJ2-2; TRBD2 matches 12 bases. The germline V gene encodes CDR1 SGHVS and CDR2 FNYEAQ. V was clipped by 1 base and J by 4 bases; unmatched bases: 10. The CDR3 sequence is 19 residues long. CDR3: CASSLVGTSGGLLTGELFF. The DNA for the CDR3 is TGTGCCAGCAGCTTAGTAGGAACTAGCGGGGGGCTCCTCACCGGGGAGCTGTTTTTT.

The chain recombines TRBV23-1 with TRBJ2-5; 8 bases fit TRBD1. TRBV23-1 is flagged as an ORF with uncertain function. CDR3 size: 17 residues. V gave up 7 bases and J gave up 7 bases; unmatched junction bases: 20. This chain's CDR3 is CASTPIRGRTGPRTQYF. The CDR3 region has the DNA TGCGCCAGCACCCCAATCAGGGGGCGGACGGGCCCACGGACCCAGTACTTC.